This TCR beta chain was documented in a study of T cell responses to AZD1222 COVID-19 vaccine. Overall study findings and caveats: It was only after the peak T cell response that any repertoires were sampled.

The CDR3 contains 14 residues. CDR1 LNHDA and CDR2 SQIVND come from the germline V gene (reference sequence). V lost 5 bases and J lost 4, with 14 bases in between. The table came from immunoSEQ multiplex PCR; TCRdb's copy has only in-frame clones and leaves some out. Of some 200,000 clones detected, approximately 93% appear once; the ten largest clones hold over 0.95%. The sample holds one count of this clone. Antigen unknown. The receptor's source is an adult who received the AZD1222 COVID-19 vaccine. This sequence joins TRBV19 and TRBJ2-5; a weak D match, TRBD2 (5 bases). The source was peripheral blood, collected 28 days after the second AZD1222 dose. CDR3 coding DNA: TGTGCCAGTAGTGATACGGGGAGAGGAGAGACCCAGTACTTC. Protein product: CASSDTGRGETQYF. The variable domain in full, completed from reference TRBV19 and TRBJ2-5, reads DGGITQSPKYLFRKEGQNVTLSCEQNLNHDAMYWYRQDPGQGLRLIYYSQIVNDFQKGDIAEGYSVSREKKESFPLTVTSAQKNPTAFYLCASSDTGRGETQYFGPGTRLLVL.